The 6 T cell receptor beta chains reported below all come from one sample, sequenced in a study of T-cell reconstitution after alpha-beta-depleted transplantation in children. Unique molecular identifiers were incorporated when the TCRbeta library was constructed. TCRdb processed the PCR reads anew with MiXCR; each CDR3 protein has one entry. This sample yields about 500,000 distinct CDR3 sequences, of which approximately 32% are seen a single time; 2% to 2.5% belongs to the top ten. Sequences were derived from PBMCs from the stem cell graft donor, sampled from the stem cell graft. The receptors shown here come from a human donor who donated a stem cell graft to a child with aplastic anemia.

This clonotype was seen a few times. The chain combines TRBV5-4 with TRBJ1-1; 8 bases line up with TRBD1. V was pared by 4 bases and J by 4 bases, with 12 bases of the junction left unmatched. This CDR3 comprises 16 residues. Germline lookup yields CDR1 SGHNT and CDR2 YYREEE (reference sequence). CDR3 sequence reads: CASSPGGDLVITEAFF. The CDR3 DNA sequence: TGTGCCAGCAGCCCAGGGGGCGATTTAGTCATCACTGAAGCTTTCTTT.

This clonotype was seen ten or more times. The chain uses TRBV20-1 and TRBJ2-3; 9 bases match TRBD2. CDR1 and CDR2 from the germline V gene are DFQATT and SNEGSKA (reference sequence). The CDR3 loop spans 15 amino acids. V dropped 1 base and J dropped 3; count of bases not matched to a gene: 5. CDR3 in DNA: TGCAGTGCTAGAGTCGCTAGCGGGGCTACAGATACGCAGTATTTT. Residues: CSARVASGATDTQYF.

This clonotype showed up just a few times. The chain has TRBV5-5 and TRBJ2-3; a weak D match, TRBD2 (5 bases). The CDR3 is 12 amino acids. Germline V gives CDR1 SGHKS, CDR2 YYEKEE (reference sequence). V was cut by 2 bases and J by 6 bases, with 7 bases left in between. The CDR3 sequence is CASSFSEDTQYF. CDR3 coding DNA: TGTGCCAGCAGCTTTAGCGAGGATACGCAGTATTTT.

The V gene is TRBV29-1, the J gene TRBJ2-2; 14 bases map to TRBD2. Germline V CDR1 and CDR2: SQVTM, ANQGSEA. The V segment lost 3 bases and the J segment 4 bases; nucleotides outside the gene matches: 7. CDR3 length: 17 amino acids. The CDR3, as DNA: TGCAGCGTTGACCTGGGACTAGCGGGAGTTACCACCGGGGAGCTGTTTTTT. Amino acid sequence: CSVDLGLAGVTTGELFF.

This clonotype was detected a few times. The V call is TRBV4-3, the J call TRBJ1-5, with D possibly being TRBD1 (6 bases). Per germline, CDR1 LGHNA and CDR2 YSLEER. The CDR3 runs 14 residues. V was shortened by 1 base and J by 11 bases, with 15 bases between the two germline ends. CDR3 loop: CASSQARGAGTQHF. The DNA of the CDR3 is TGCGCCAGCAGCCAAGCTCGGGGGGCCGGGACCCAGCATTTT.

The chain uses TRBV13 and TRBJ2-6; 9 nucleotides agree with TRBD1. The CDR3 loop spans 17 amino acids. Per germline, CDR1 PRHDT and CDR2 FYEKMQ (reference sequence). Trimming at V came to 5 bases and at J to 2 bases, leaving 7 bases not matched to a gene. CDR3 sequence: CASSPGQGMAGANVLTF. The CDR3 region has the DNA TGTGCCAGCAGCCCTGGACAGGGGATGGCTGGGGCCAACGTCCTGACTTTC.